One T cell receptor beta chain is described in this entry. This specimen belongs to a study of blood T cell repertoires in COVID-19. Study context: From the United States, Italy and Spain came samples of acute and convalescent COVID-19. T cells, B-cell-depleted T cells, or PBMCs provided the cDNA or gDNA that served as material.

Germline assignment: CDR1 SGHVS and CDR2 FQNEAQ. With 1 base removed from V and 10 bases from J, the gap between germline ends came to 22 bases. The CDR3 runs to 16 residues. Under the authors' procedure: Nucleated cell counts were estimated from reference gene primer amplification. Method: immunoSEQ multiplex PCR; TCRdb's copy keeps in-frame clones and lacks some. That table furnishes V, J and clone size, whereas the DNA furnished D and trimming. The top ten clones hold roughly 4.7% of a sample with roughly 61,000 clones, about 85% of them seen once. J is TRBJ1-1 and V is TRBV7-8; TRBD1 might be the D (5 bases). This clonotype was sampled from a man between 35 and 55 years old with active COVID-19. Sequenced material: peripheral blood. For the CDR3, the DNA is TGTGCCAGCAGCTTAGTAGGAGGAGGGGCCTCCGGGTCAGCTTTCTTT. It encodes CASSLVGGGASGSAFF.